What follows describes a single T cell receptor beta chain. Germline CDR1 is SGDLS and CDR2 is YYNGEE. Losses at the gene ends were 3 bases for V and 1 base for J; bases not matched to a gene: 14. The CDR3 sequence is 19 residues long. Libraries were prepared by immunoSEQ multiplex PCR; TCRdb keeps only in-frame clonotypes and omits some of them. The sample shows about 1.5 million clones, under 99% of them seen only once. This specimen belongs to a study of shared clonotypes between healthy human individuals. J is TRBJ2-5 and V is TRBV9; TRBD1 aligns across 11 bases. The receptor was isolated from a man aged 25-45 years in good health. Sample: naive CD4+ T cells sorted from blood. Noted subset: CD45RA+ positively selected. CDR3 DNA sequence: TGTGCCAGCAGCGCTTACACCCCGGGACAGGGGGTAATCCAAGAGACCCAGTACTTC. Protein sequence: CASSAYTPGQGVIQETQYF.